Presented here are 16 T cell receptor beta chains from one specimen sequenced in a study of cytomegalovirus exposure and HLA in healthy donors. Sequencing was performed with immunoSEQ multiplex PCR; in TCRdb, only in-frame clones are kept and a portion is missing. The table includes hundreds of thousands of clones, 70% to 90% detected once. The material sequenced was PBMCs. The receptors were gathered from a woman in her late teens or twenties in good health and CMV-seronegative.

The rearrangement uses TRBV11-2 and TRBJ2-2; D might be TRBD2 (6 bases). CDR1 SGHAT and CDR2 FQNNGV come from the germline V gene. This CDR3 has 16 amino acids. V gave up 6 bases and J gave up 3 bases, with 17 bases separating them. The CDR3 is CASRSGARRDTGELFF. DNA for the CDR3: TGTGCCAGCAGGTCGGGAGCCAGAAGGGACACCGGGGAGCTGTTTTTT.

The chain uses TRBV7-2 and TRBJ2-5, with TRBD2 matching 7 bases. The trim removed 5 bases at V and 4 bases at J, leaving 10 bases unmatched. This CDR3 has 15 amino acids. The V gene's germline CDR1 is SGHTA and CDR2 FQGNSA. The CDR3 DNA reads as TGTGCCAGCAGCCGGGCTGGACTAGTAGGAGAGACCCAGTACTTC. Residues: CASSRAGLVGETQYF.

About this clone: Other nucleotide sequences from this sample produce the same CDR3. The chain joins TRBV28 to TRBJ1-1; no reliable D call. Trimming cost V 3 bases and J 1 base, with 9 bases left between them. CDR3 length: 14 amino acids. Looked up from germline, CDR1 is MDHEN and CDR2 is SYDVKM. CDR3 DNA: TGTGCCAGCAGTTTCGAGGGTGGGAACACTGAAGCTTTCTTT. This encodes CASSFEGGNTEAFF.

This chain uses TRBV5-1 with TRBJ2-7; 10 bases align to TRBD2. Looked up from germline, CDR1 is SGHRS and CDR2 is YFSETQ. The CDR3 length is 15 residues. J lost 3 bases, V lost 3 bases, and 6 bases had no gene match. The CDR3 spells CASSYTSGNYYEQYF. The CDR3 DNA reads as TGCGCCAGCAGCTATACTAGCGGGAACTACTACGAGCAGTACTTC.

The V and J genes are TRBV13 and TRBJ1-2; 8 nucleotides align to TRBD1. Germline V gene sequence: CDR1 PRHDT, CDR2 FYEKMQ (reference sequence). The CDR3 totals 14 residues. The ends lost 5 bases at V and 6 bases at J; junction bases unmatched: 8. The CDR3 sequence: CASSRRGLRDGYTF. For the CDR3, the DNA is TGTGCCAGCAGCCGCAGGGGGCTAAGGGATGGCTACACCTTC.

For the CDR3, the DNA is TGTGCCTTGCCCCGGACTAGCGGAAACCAATTGGCGCAGTTCTTC. Translated, it gives CALPRTSGNQLAQFF. This sequence joins TRBV30 and TRBJ2-1; the match to TRBD2 covers 10 bases. V was clipped by 7 bases and J by 12 bases; unmatched bases: 18. CDR3 size: 15 residues. CDR1 is GTSNPN and CDR2 is SVGIG in the germline V gene (reference sequence).

This chain links TRBV28 with TRBJ2-7; 7 bases fit TRBD1. Germline V CDR1 and CDR2: MDHEN, SYDVKM. This CDR3 contains 13 residues. Losses at the gene ends were 7 bases for V and 1 base for J; bases not matched to a gene: 4. The CDR3 loop reads CASTSGQSYEQYF. For the CDR3, the DNA is TGTGCCAGCACCTCGGGACAGTCCTACGAGCAGTACTTC.

The chain employs TRBV29-1 and TRBJ2-7, with 11 bases identical to TRBD2. The CDR3 covers 16 residues. In germline, CDR1 is SQVTM, CDR2 ANQGSEA. V dropped 6 bases and J dropped 2; count of bases not matched to a gene: 12. The CDR3 bases are TGCAGCGTGGGGGGAGGACTAGCGGGTCATACCTACGAGCAGTACTTC. This encodes CSVGGGLAGHTYEQYF.

The genes are TRBV18 and TRBJ2-2, with D perhaps being TRBD1 or TRBD2 (5 bases each). V lost 2 bases, J lost 3 bases, and 10 bases lay in between. The CDR3 is 15 amino acids. Germline V CDR1 and CDR2: KGHSH, LQKENI. The CDR3 loop is CASSPGRGDTGELFF. The CDR3 nucleotides are TGTGCCAGCTCACCAGGAAGAGGGGACACCGGGGAGCTGTTTTTT.

This clone was recorded a few times. This chain connects TRBV15 to TRBJ1-2; a possible D gene is TRBD1 (5 bases). Germline V gives CDR1 LNHNV, CDR2 YYDKDF (reference sequence). Trimming stripped 1 base from V and 4 bases from J, with 10 bases between. CDR3 length equals 14 residues. The CDR3, as DNA: TGTGCCACCAGCAGAGTACCAGGGCTCTATGGCTACACCTTC. Translation gives CATSRVPGLYGYTF.

CDR3 coding DNA: TGTGCCAGCCGCAGAGAGGGTGGAATGAACACTGAAGCTTTCTTT. Translated: CASRREGGMNTEAFF. The V and J genes are TRBV7-8 and TRBJ1-1; D is ambiguous. V was trimmed by 8 bases and J by 0 bases, leaving 16 bases between them. CDR3 length: 15 amino acids. Germline CDR1 and CDR2: SGHVS and FQNEAQ.

The V call is TRBV18, the J call TRBJ1-6; a weak D match, TRBD1 (5 bases). Between the trimmed V and J ends, which lost 1 base and 6 bases, there was a span of 10 bases. Looked up from germline, CDR1 is KGHSH and CDR2 is LQKENI. The CDR3 runs 15 residues. Here the CDR3 DNA reads TGTGCCAGCTCACCACTTTCCCAGGGTAATTCACCCCTCCACTTT. This encodes CASSPLSQGNSPLHF.

This rearrangement joins TRBV28 to TRBJ1-4, with D perhaps matching TRBD1 (5 bases). The germline CDR1 and CDR2 sequences are MDHEN and SYDVKM. The CDR3 consists of 15 residues. V was shortened by 6 bases and J by 0 bases, with 11 bases between the two germline ends. The CDR3 here is CASRSGSSTNEKLFF. CDR3 bases: TGTGCCAGCAGATCAGGGAGTTCAACTAATGAAAAACTGTTTTTT.

V and J are TRBV10-3 and TRBJ1-1, with 8 bases fitting TRBD1. Germline trimming cut 6 bases from V and 0 bases from J; bases unmatched to any gene: 3. This CDR3 is built from 14 residues. Germline lookup yields CDR1 ENHRY and CDR2 SYGVKD. DNA for the CDR3: TGTGCCATCAGGGGGGACAGGCTGAACACTGAAGCTTTCTTT. Translated, it gives CAIRGDRLNTEAFF.

The chain carries TRBV2 and TRBJ2-3; 11 bases match TRBD2. The CDR3 covers 14 residues. CDR1 is SNHLY and CDR2 is FYNNEI in the germline V gene. Trimming removed 7 bases from V and 4 bases from J; junction bases left unmatched: 4. This CDR3 is CASIVAGGPDTQYF. In DNA form, the CDR3 reads TGTGCCAGCATTGTAGCGGGGGGGCCAGATACGCAGTATTTT.

The chain has TRBV7-3 and TRBJ2-1; 12 bases match TRBD2. CDR1 SGHTA and CDR2 FQGTGA come from the germline V gene. Trimming removed 2 bases from V and 4 bases from J; junction bases left unmatched: 0. The CDR3 loop spans 15 amino acids. The DNA of the CDR3 is TGTGCCAGCAGCTTACTAGCGGGGGGGTACAATGAGCAGTTCTTC. Its protein product is CASSLLAGGYNEQFF.